Given below is one T cell receptor beta chain in context. The data were taken from a study of tumor-infiltrating lymphocytes in oesophageal squamous cell carcinoma. Germline V gives CDR1 SGHTA, CDR2 FQGTGA. The CDR3 is made up of 15 amino acids. Trimming took off 6 bases at V and 7 bases at J, with 16 bases between the two ends. From the PCR reads, TCRdb called clonotypes with MiXCR, one entry per CDR3 protein. The sample carries fewer than 20,000 distinct CDR3 sequences, approximately 43% recorded once. V and J are TRBV7-3 and TRBJ1-6, with a weak D call TRBD1 (5 bases). This TCR was sampled from a female donor with esophageal squamous cell carcinoma. The sample consisted of blood. Here the CDR3 DNA reads TGTGCCAGCAGTCTAAGCGGACAAGGGAATTCACCCCTCCACTTT. Its protein is CASSLSGQGNSPLHF.